The entry below gives a single TCR beta chain sequence along with its context. This sample was taken from a study of blood T cell repertoires in COVID-19. Whole-study context: Italy, Spain and the United States were the sources of the convalescent and acute COVID-19 samples. Nucleic acid was either cDNA or gDNA, and it came from T cells, B-cell-depleted T cells, or PBMCs.

From germline, CDR1 is MNHNY and CDR2 SVGAGI (reference sequence). V shed 7 bases, J shed 2 bases, and the junction held 8 bases outside the gene matches. This CDR3 region has 15 residues. TCRdb keeps only in-frame clones here, not all; method: immunoSEQ multiplex PCR. The sample holds 150,000 to 200,000 clones, more than 65% seen once. The study drew participants aged roughly 18 to 95 years from some 23 US areas. Assignment of participants to cohorts was predicated upon participant-reported clinical history. V and J are TRBV6-6 and TRBJ1-1; 9 bases match TRBD1. This receptor was taken from a woman aged 45-59 years with acute COVID-19. Sequences were obtained from PBMCs or T cells enriched from blood (not recorded which). The DNA for the CDR3 is TGTGCCAGCATAGAGGGGACAGGGAGAAACACTGAAGCTTTCTTT. Translated, it gives CASIEGTGRNTEAFF.